This T cell receptor (beta chain) was captured in a study of T cells in Graves' hyperthyroidism and ophthalmopathy. Study overall: Peripheral blood was acquired at first diagnosis, ahead of any therapy whatsoever.

The study, taken as a whole, reports: Among thyroid clonotypes expanded above 0.001, most also appeared in blood.

Stable Graves' hyperthyroidism denoted no ophthalmopathy progression over 18 months. Fresh peripheral blood, 10 ml, was the source of the PBMCs. This clonotype was seen more than once but under ten times. The antigen remains unidentified. This CDR3 contains 17 residues. Germline V gene sequence: CDR1 DFQATT, CDR2 SNEGSKA (reference sequence). The V and J ends lost 6 bases and 2 bases, in that order; junction bases with no gene match: 13. RNA transcripts gave rise to amplified TCR beta CDR3 regions. First-round RT-PCR of the TCR CDR3 relied on the HTBI primer set. TCRdb reprocessed the multiplex PCR reads with MiXCR, giving one entry per CDR3 protein. The sample has over 700,000 distinct CDR3 sequences; 35% to 40% are singletons.

This receptor was obtained from a man aged 18 to 29 with Graves' hyperthyroidism. Sequencing input: blood. The V gene is TRBV20-1, the J gene TRBJ2-6; 7 bases line up with TRBD1. The CDR3 DNA sequence: TGCAGTGCAGCCAACAGGGGTGCTCGGGCTGGGGCCAACGTCCTGACTTTC. Translation: CSAANRGARAGANVLTF.